One and the same sample provided the 12 T cell receptor beta chains below, sequenced in a study of blood T cell repertoires in COVID-19. Clones were sequenced by immunoSEQ multiplex PCR, and TCRdb holds only the in-frame ones, with some missing. The data show around 190,000 clones, approximately 83% seen once. The sample taken for sequencing was peripheral blood. These receptor sequences come from a human donor in a cohort sampled during active COVID-19.

This sequence joins TRBV7-3 and TRBJ2-1; 7 bases line up with TRBD1. The CDR3 extends over 15 amino acids. The V and J ends lost 5 bases and 0 bases, in that order; junction bases with no gene match: 4. Germline values: CDR1 SGHTA, CDR2 FQGTGA. The CDR3 sequence: CASSTQGSSYNEQFF. The CDR3 nucleotides are TGTGCCAGCAGCACACAGGGGAGCTCCTACAATGAGCAGTTCTTC.

V usage is TRBV14 and J usage is TRBJ1-6, with unresolved D. Germline CDR1 is SGHDN and CDR2 is FVKESK. There are 17 residues in the CDR3. V was cut by 0 bases and J by 1 base, with 10 bases left in between. CDR3 sequence: CASSQDRRVSYNSPLHF. CDR3 coding DNA: TGTGCCAGCAGCCAAGACCGCCGGGTGTCCTATAATTCACCCCTCCACTTT.

The chain carries TRBV6-2 or TRBV6-3 and TRBJ2-7, with a tentative D call TRBD2 (6 bases). The V end lost 0 bases, the J end lost 5 bases, and 14 bases lay between the germline ends. The CDR3 is made up of 15 amino acids. Germline CDR1 and CDR2: MNHEY and SVGEGT. CDR3 amino acids: CASSYSRGSMNEQYF. CDR3 coding DNA: TGTGCCAGCAGTTACTCCCGGGGGAGTATGAACGAGCAGTACTTC.

This clone was counted only a few times. The genes are TRBV10-1 and TRBJ1-1; no definite D call. V was shortened by 3 bases and J by 1 base, with 6 bases between the two germline ends. The germline V gene has CDR1 WNHNN and CDR2 SYGVQD (reference sequence). The CDR3 consists of 13 residues. The CDR3 DNA reads as TGCGCCAGCAGTGACCCCCAGAACACTGAAGCTTTCTTT. This gives the protein CASSDPQNTEAFF.

The J gene is TRBJ2-2, the V gene TRBV7-2; 11 bases are shared with TRBD2. Germline CDR1 reads SGHTA; CDR2 reads FQGNSA. V trimming: 4 bases; J trimming: 13 bases; junction bases outside the gene matches: 11. CDR3 size: 15 residues. The CDR3 bases are TGTGCCAGCAGCTCTACTAGCGGGAGTGGTAGGGTGCTGTTTTTT. Amino acids: CASSSTSGSGRVLFF.

This sequence joins TRBV19 and TRBJ1-3; possibly TRBD1 for D (6 bases). This CDR3 spans 17 amino acids. Trimming removed 5 bases at V and 2 bases at J, with 19 bases between. The germline gives CDR1 LNHDA, CDR2 SQIVND (reference sequence). In DNA form, the CDR3 reads TGTGCCAGTAGTGCCCGGAGACAGGTTGTGGCTGGAAACACCATATATTTT. The encoded protein is CASSARRQVVAGNTIYF.

This clone was found once. The chain uses TRBV4-1 and TRBJ2-5; D not resolved. The CDR3 contains 13 residues. With 0 bases removed from V and 3 bases from J, the gap between germline ends came to 5 bases. From germline, CDR1 is MGHRA and CDR2 YSYEKL. The chain's CDR3 is CASSQDIEETQYF. DNA for the CDR3: TGCGCCAGCAGCCAAGATATAGAAGAGACCCAGTACTTC.

This clone came up a few times. The V and J genes are TRBV12-3 or TRBV12-4 and TRBJ1-1, with a weak D call TRBD1 (5 bases). There are 12 residues in the CDR3. Trimming took 9 bases from V and 8 from J, leaving 16 bases between them. The CDR3 DNA sequence: TGTGCCAGTAAATCCCGACAGCCCGAAGCTTTCTTT. It encodes CASKSRQPEAFF.

The V call is TRBV28, the J call TRBJ1-2; D is unclear. The CDR3 contains 17 residues. V lost 2 bases to trimming and J lost 0 bases, with 16 bases between them. Germline-derived CDR1 and CDR2 are MDHEN and SYDVKM. The chain's CDR3 is CASSLSVPQRTNYGYTF. CDR3 DNA sequence: TGTGCCAGCAGTTTAAGTGTCCCCCAGAGGACTAACTATGGCTACACCTTC.

There are a few counts of this clone. This CDR3 reads CASSSRQGAETQYF. In DNA, the CDR3 is TGTGCCAGCAGTTCCCGACAGGGGGCGGAGACCCAGTACTTC. The V gene is TRBV6-2 or TRBV6-3, the J gene TRBJ2-5; 10 bases fit TRBD1. Germline CDR1 reads MNHEY; CDR2 reads SVGEGT. V trimming: 4 bases; J trimming: 5 bases; junction bases outside the gene matches: 4. This CDR3 spans 14 amino acids.

The rearrangement joins TRBV4-2 to TRBJ1-4, with TRBD1 as a possible D gene (6 bases). In germline, CDR1 is LGHNA, CDR2 YNFKEQ. The length of the CDR3 is 16 residues. V was cut by 5 bases and J by 0 bases, with 13 bases left in between. CDR3 in amino acids: CASSNREGATNEKLFF. CDR3 in DNA: TGTGCCAGCAGCAACAGGGAGGGTGCAACTAATGAAAAACTGTTTTTT.

This clone turned up a few times. V and J are TRBV11-2 and TRBJ1-3; 9 nucleotides align to TRBD1. The J segment lost 3 bases and the V segment lost 3 bases, leaving 6 bases of the junction unmatched. This CDR3 comprises 16 residues. The germline gives CDR1 SGHAT, CDR2 FQNNGV. For the CDR3, the DNA is TGTGCCAGCAGCTTCGTACAGGGGGCGGGTGGAAACACCATATATTTT. Amino acids: CASSFVQGAGGNTIYF.